This passage covers 15 T cell receptor beta chains from one sample sequenced in a study of identical twins. TCRdb redid the calling of the 5' RACE reads with MiXCR, one entry per CDR3 protein. The sample records hundreds of thousands of distinct CDR3 sequences, less than 9.5% being singletons. Specimen: memory (CD45RO+) T cells sorted from blood. Receptors were obtained from a woman between 18 and 30 years old in good health.

This clonotype appeared a few times. This chain connects TRBV19 to TRBJ2-1, with TRBD2 matching 9 bases. Germline V gene sequence: CDR1 LNHDA, CDR2 SQIVND (reference sequence). V lost 2 bases, J lost 7 bases, and 9 bases stayed unmatched. The CDR3 length is 16 residues. CDR3 sequence: CASSITRTSVRNEQFF. The CDR3 DNA is TGTGCCAGTAGTATAACGAGGACTAGCGTGCGTAATGAGCAGTTCTTC.

The J gene is TRBJ2-2, the V gene TRBV9; D not resolved. Trimming took 1 base from V and 6 from J, leaving 7 bases between them. CDR3 length: 13 residues. From germline, CDR1 is SGDLS and CDR2 YYNGEE. As DNA, the CDR3 is TGTGCCAGCAGCGTAATCGTCGCCGGGGAGCTGTTTTTT. As protein: CASSVIVAGELFF.

This clonotype appeared a few times. The rearrangement joins TRBV5-6 to TRBJ1-5; a weak D match, TRBD1 (5 bases). V was clipped by 4 bases and J by 9 bases, with 17 bases between them. The CDR3 contains 14 residues. Germline values: CDR1 SGHDT, CDR2 YYEEEE. CDR3 loop: CASSLRREFGPQHF. The CDR3 nucleotides are TGTGCCAGCAGCCTCCGCAGGGAATTCGGGCCCCAGCATTTT. The full variable domain, completed using reference TRBV5-6 and TRBJ1-5, is DAGVTQSPTHLIKTRGQQVTLRCSPKSGHDTVSWYQQALGQGPQFIFQYYEEEERQRGNFPDRFSGHQFPNYSSELNVNALLLGDSALYLCASSLRREFGPQHFGDGTRLSIL.

The chain couples TRBV19 to TRBJ1-1, with D uncertain. Trimming took 1 base from V and 0 from J, leaving 6 bases between them. The CDR3 spans 14 residues. The V gene's germline CDR1 is LNHDA and CDR2 SQIVND (reference sequence). The CDR3 protein is CASSIGYMNTEAFF. In DNA form, the CDR3 reads TGTGCCAGTAGTATAGGCTACATGAACACTGAAGCTTTCTTT.

The chain combines TRBV28 with TRBJ2-7; possible D gene TRBD2, 6 bases. Deletions cut 3 bases from V and 0 bases from J, with 12 bases between. Germline V gene data show CDR1 as MDHEN and CDR2 as SYDVKM. The CDR3 length is 15 residues. In DNA form, the CDR3 reads TGTGCCAGCAGTTTTAGCGGATCGAGCTCCTACGAGCAGTACTTC. Protein sequence: CASSFSGSSSYEQYF.

This clonotype was seen ten or more times. The CDR3 region is CSTPGSNYNEQFF. Written as DNA, the CDR3 is TGCAGTACCCCAGGATCTAACTACAATGAGCAGTTCTTC. The rearrangement uses TRBV20-1 and TRBJ2-1, with D hard to call. The CDR3 totals 13 residues. Between the trimmed V and J ends, which lost 8 bases and 3 bases, there was a span of 14 bases. CDR1 DFQATT and CDR2 SNEGSKA come from the germline V gene (reference sequence).

The chain recombines TRBV11-2 with TRBJ2-1, with 7 positions matching TRBD2. Trimming took 4 bases from V and 4 from J; bases not matched to a gene: 10. CDR3 length: 16 amino acids. CDR1 SGHAT and CDR2 FQNNGV come from the germline V gene. CDR3 bases: TGTGCCAGCAGCTCCACAGCGGGGCCTATATACAATGAGCAGTTCTTC. Its translation: CASSSTAGPIYNEQFF.

CDR3 region: CASSRRDGDTEAFF. CDR3 nucleotide sequence: TGTGCCAGCAGCCGAAGGGATGGGGACACTGAAGCTTTCTTT. This chain joins TRBV5-6 and TRBJ1-1; D remains unclear. The CDR3 contains 14 residues. V was trimmed by 4 bases and J by 3 bases, leaving 13 bases between them. Germline V lookup: CDR1 SGHDT, CDR2 YYEEEE.

The table lists this clonotype with a few counts. The genes are TRBV7-2 and TRBJ2-3, with D perhaps given as TRBD1 or TRBD2 (5 bases each). The CDR3 consists of 15 residues. Trimming took off 6 bases at V and 6 bases at J, with 19 bases between the two ends. Germline assignment: CDR1 SGHTA and CDR2 FQGNSA. The CDR3 here is CASRSGTGNRDTQYF. The CDR3 bases are TGTGCCAGCAGGTCCGGGACGGGGAATAGGGATACGCAGTATTTT.

This clonotype was seen repeatedly, ten times or more. The chain carries TRBV6-2 or TRBV6-3 and TRBJ1-5; D gene uncertain. Trimming cost V 7 bases and J 0 bases, with 16 bases left between them. The CDR3 runs to 16 residues. Germline loops: CDR1 MNHEY, CDR2 SVGEGT. CDR3 nucleotides: TGTGCCAGCAAGAGCGTACAGCTTTATAGCAATCAGCCCCAGCATTTT. Amino acids: CASKSVQLYSNQPQHF.

Many counts were recorded for this clonotype. The CDR3 DNA reads as TGCAGTGCTAGCCAGGGTCCTGAAGCTTTCTTT. Encoded protein: CSASQGPEAFF. This chain links TRBV20-1 with TRBJ1-1, with D possibly matching TRBD1 (5 bases). V was cut by 3 bases and J by 6 bases, with 8 bases left in between. The CDR3 spans 11 residues. Germline CDR1 reads DFQATT; CDR2 reads SNEGSKA (reference sequence).

This chain connects TRBV5-5 to TRBJ2-6; D remains unclear. The CDR3 is 16 amino acids. Trimming left V 3 bases short and J 0 bases short, with 10 bases between. The germline V gene has CDR1 SGHKS and CDR2 YYEKEE (reference sequence). CDR3 coding DNA: TGTGCCAGCAGCTCTATGGGTTCCTCTGGGGCCAACGTCCTGACTTTC. It is translated as CASSSMGSSGANVLTF. Looking up the rest from reference TRBV5-5 and TRBJ2-6 gives the full variable domain: DAGVTQSPTHLIKTRGQQVTLRCSPISGHKSVSWYQQVLGQGPQFIFQYYEKEERGRGNFPDRFSARQFPNYSSELNVNALLLGDSALYLCASSSMGSSGANVLTFGAGSRLTVL.

This clonotype came up many times. The V and J genes are TRBV10-3 and TRBJ2-1; 7 nucleotides match TRBD2. The CDR3 runs 12 residues. Per germline, CDR1 ENHRY and CDR2 SYGVKD. The J segment lost 10 bases and the V segment lost 6 bases, leaving 6 bases of the junction unmatched. This chain's CDR3 is CAIRQTSVEQFF. The CDR3 DNA reads TGTGCCATCAGACAAACTAGCGTGGAGCAGTTCTTC.

This sequence joins TRBV7-6 and TRBJ2-7, with TRBD2 identical over 8 bases. The CDR3 loop spans 13 amino acids. The germline CDR1 and CDR2 sequences are SGHVS and FNYEAQ. J was trimmed by 0 bases and V by 8 bases; bases with no gene match: 3. CDR3 protein: CASGTRYSYEQYF. The CDR3, as DNA: TGTGCCAGCGGGACTAGGTACTCCTACGAGCAGTACTTC.

This clonotype was observed a few times. The genes are TRBV12-3 or TRBV12-4 and TRBJ1-2; perhaps TRBD1 as D (5 bases). Trimming shortened V by 4 bases and J by 8 bases, and 11 bases separated the two germline ends. This CDR3 has 12 amino acids. The CDR3 here is CASSSRVSGYTF. DNA of the CDR3: TGTGCCAGCAGTTCCAGGGTTTCGGGCTACACCTTC.